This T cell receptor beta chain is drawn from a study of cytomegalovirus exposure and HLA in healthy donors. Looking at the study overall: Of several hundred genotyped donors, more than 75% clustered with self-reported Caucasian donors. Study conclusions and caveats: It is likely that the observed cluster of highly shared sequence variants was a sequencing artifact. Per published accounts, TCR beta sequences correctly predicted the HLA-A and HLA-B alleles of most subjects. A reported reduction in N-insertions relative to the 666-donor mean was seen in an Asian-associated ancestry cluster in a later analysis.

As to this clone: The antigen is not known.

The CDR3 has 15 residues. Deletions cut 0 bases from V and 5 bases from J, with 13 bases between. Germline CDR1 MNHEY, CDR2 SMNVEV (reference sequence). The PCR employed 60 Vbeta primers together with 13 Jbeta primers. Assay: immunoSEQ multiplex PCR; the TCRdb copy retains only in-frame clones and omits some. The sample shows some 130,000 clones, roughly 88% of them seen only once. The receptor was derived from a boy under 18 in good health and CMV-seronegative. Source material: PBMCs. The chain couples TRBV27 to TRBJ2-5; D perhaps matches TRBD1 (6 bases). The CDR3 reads CASSLSIFTGETQYF. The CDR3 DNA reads TGTGCCAGCAGTTTATCGATCTTTACAGGGGAGACCCAGTACTTC.